What follows are 6 T cell receptor beta chains derived from one specimen sequenced in a study of cytomegalovirus exposure and HLA in healthy donors. PCR involved 60 Vbeta and 13 Jbeta primers. Clones were sequenced by immunoSEQ multiplex PCR, and TCRdb holds only the in-frame ones, with some missing. The listing contains about 70,000 clones. Sample: PBMCs. The receptors here all came from a female donor in good health and CMV-seropositive.

This chain joins TRBV29-1 and TRBJ1-1; tentative D call: TRBD1 (6 bases). There are 13 residues in the CDR3. V was pared by 4 bases and J by 4 bases, with 13 bases between. Germline V gives CDR1 SQVTM, CDR2 ANQGSEA. The chain's CDR3 is CSVGGLYSTEAFF. The DNA for the CDR3 is TGCAGCGTTGGGGGGCTATACTCCACTGAAGCTTTCTTT.

The rearrangement uses TRBV10-3 and TRBJ1-1, with TRBD1 identical over 7 bases. Germline values: CDR1 ENHRY, CDR2 SYGVKD. The CDR3 spans 13 residues. V was pared by 3 bases and J by 8 bases, with 6 bases of the junction left unmatched. The CDR3 sequence: CAISDVGGDEAFF. CDR3 nucleotide sequence: TGTGCCATCAGTGATGTAGGGGGCGACGAAGCTTTCTTT.

The rearrangement uses TRBV6-6 and TRBJ2-7; 11 positions match TRBD2. The germline gives CDR1 MNHNY, CDR2 SVGAGI (reference sequence). V shed 6 bases, J shed 3 bases, and the junction held 7 bases outside the gene matches. The length of the CDR3 is 15 residues. The chain's CDR3 is CASSHTSGGDYEQYF. CDR3 nucleotide sequence: TGTGCCAGCAGCCATACTAGCGGGGGAGACTACGAGCAGTACTTC.

The chain carries TRBV27 and TRBJ2-6; no reliable D call. The germline V gene encodes CDR1 MNHEY and CDR2 SMNVEV (reference sequence). The CDR3 runs to 14 residues. Trimming took off 6 bases at V and 0 bases at J, with 6 bases between the two ends. Here the CDR3 reads CASSAHSGANVLTF. For the CDR3, the DNA is TGTGCCAGCAGCGCACACTCTGGGGCCAACGTCCTGACTTTC. The entire variable domain, with the rest obtained from reference TRBV27 and TRBJ2-6, is as follows: EAQVTQNPRYLITVTGKKLTVTCSQNMNHEYMSWYRQDPGLGLRQIYYSMNVEVTDKGDVPEGYKVSRKEKRNFPLILESPSPNQTSLYFCASSAHSGANVLTFGAGSRLTVL.

V usage is TRBV7-2 and J usage is TRBJ1-1; TRBD1 aligns across 10 bases. CDR3 length: 13 amino acids. V lost 4 bases, J lost 10 bases, and 6 bases stayed unmatched. CDR1 and CDR2 (germline): SGHTA, FQGNSA. CDR3: CASSSRTGGLAFF. CDR3 coding DNA: TGTGCCAGCAGCTCTCGGACAGGGGGACTAGCTTTCTTT.

V is TRBV7-9 and J is TRBJ1-4, with 8 bases lining up with TRBD1. The germline V gene has CDR1 SEHNR and CDR2 FQNEAQ (reference sequence). Unmatched junction bases numbered 4, after V lost 5 bases and J lost 5 bases. This CDR3 region has 14 residues. The CDR3 sequence is CASSRGQGNEKLFF. The CDR3 nucleotides read TGTGCCAGCAGCCGTGGACAGGGCAATGAAAAACTGTTTTTT.